This entry is about one T cell receptor beta chain. Participants were aged 18 to 89 years from 20 to 30 US areas. This sample is drawn from a study of blood T cell repertoires in COVID-19. Across the study: Sources were T cells, B-cell-depleted T cells, or PBMCs; the material itself was cDNA or gDNA.

Profiling relied on immunoSEQ multiplex PCR, and the TCRdb table lists in-frame clones only, not all of them. The sample yields around 300,000 clones, 88% seen once. The CDR3 is 16 residues long. V was pared by 7 bases and J by 0 bases, with 8 bases of the junction left unmatched. Germline lookup yields CDR1 KGHDR and CDR2 SFDVKD. This clonotype was sampled from a man aged 30 to 39 who had recovered from COVID-19. The sequencing input was PBMCs or T cells enriched from blood (not recorded which). The chain links TRBV24-1 to TRBJ1-5; TRBD1 matches at 7 bases. The DNA of the CDR3 is TGTGCCACCAGAATACACGGGACAGATAGCAATCAGCCCCAGCATTTT. Its translation is CATRIHGTDSNQPQHF.